The 21 T cell receptor beta chains reported below all come from one sample, sequenced in a study of T cell responses to AZD1222 COVID-19 vaccine. Only in-frame clones appear in the TCRdb table, and some are missing; sequencing was by immunoSEQ multiplex PCR. The table lists 93,000 or so clones, less than 95% of them singletons, with around 4.8% in the top ten. Sequencing used peripheral blood, obtained on day 0 of AZD1222 vaccination. Receptors were obtained from an adult in good health.

In this sample, this clone turned up a few times. The chain uses TRBV9 and TRBJ2-2; no definite D call. V lost 2 bases and J lost 6, with 8 bases in between. Looked up from germline, CDR1 is SGDLS and CDR2 is YYNGEE. CDR3 length: 13 residues. The CDR3 here is CASSVGVSGELFF. The DNA of the CDR3 is TGTGCCAGCAGCGTTGGGGTGTCCGGGGAGCTGTTTTTT.

The chain is built from TRBV18 and TRBJ2-4, with no clear D. The CDR3 spans 15 residues. Trimming removed 0 bases from V and 0 bases from J, with 6 bases in between. Germline V gene data show CDR1 as KGHSH and CDR2 as LQKENI. CDR3 sequence (DNA): TGTGCCAGCTCACCACCGTCCCTAGCCAAAAACATTCAGTACTTC. Its translation: CASSPPSLAKNIQYF.

This clone showed up just once. The chain carries TRBV19 and TRBJ1-5; 7 bases map to TRBD1. The CDR3 has 14 amino acids. Trimming removed 6 bases from V and 0 bases from J; junction bases left unmatched: 2. Germline assignment: CDR1 LNHDA and CDR2 SQIVND (reference sequence). Here the CDR3 DNA reads TGTGCCAGTAGGACAGGGTTTAGCAATCAGCCCCAGCATTTT. Translating it yields CASRTGFSNQPQHF.

The chain joins TRBV6-2 or TRBV6-3 to TRBJ2-3, with a tentative D call TRBD2 (7 bases). V lost 0 bases to trimming and J lost 5 bases, with 18 bases between them. Germline loops: CDR1 MNHEY, CDR2 SVGEGT. The CDR3 loop spans 17 amino acids. CDR3 bases: TGTGCCAGCAGTTACTCGATAGGGGGGGGGCCTGAAGATACGCAGTATTTT. Amino acids: CASSYSIGGGPEDTQYF.

This chain uses TRBV7-2 with TRBJ1-6; unclear D gene. Germline CDR1 reads SGHTA; CDR2 reads FQGNSA. The CDR3 consists of 17 residues. The V and J ends lost 5 bases and 6 bases respectively, with 20 bases between them. The CDR3 nucleotides are TGTGCCAGCAGCGCCCGCAGTAGGTGGGAAGGTAATTCACCCCTCCACTTT. This translates into CASSARSRWEGNSPLHF.

The chain recombines TRBV7-2 with TRBJ1-3, with D possibly TRBD1 on 6 matching bases. Trimming removed 4 bases at V and 4 bases at J, with 14 bases between. The CDR3 is 15 residues long. Germline V gene sequence: CDR1 SGHTA, CDR2 FQGNSA. CDR3 nucleotide sequence: TGTGCCAGCAGCTCAGGCAGGGGACACGGAAACACCATATATTTT. Protein sequence: CASSSGRGHGNTIYF.

The chain has TRBV3-1 (or the pseudogene TRBV3-2) and TRBJ1-2; maybe TRBD1 (5 bases). The germline V gene has CDR1 LGHDT and CDR2 YNNKEL (reference sequence). The length of the CDR3 is 16 residues. V lost 3 bases to trimming and J lost 8 bases, with 22 bases between them. The CDR3 reads CASSQGDRSRDGGYTF. The CDR3 nucleotides are TGTGCCAGCAGCCAGGGTGACCGGTCCAGGGACGGGGGCTACACCTTC.

The chain couples TRBV7-2 to TRBJ2-3; weak D call: TRBD2 (5 bases). Germline V gene lookup returns CDR1 SGHTA and CDR2 FQGNSA. The V and J ends lost 1 base and 2 bases respectively, with 7 bases between them. The length of the CDR3 is 14 residues. The CDR3 coding sequence is TGTGCCAGCAGCTTAGGGACTTCCACAGATACGCAGTATTTT. This translates into CASSLGTSTDTQYF.

The J gene is TRBJ1-5, the V gene TRBV19; the match to TRBD1 covers 11 bases. The CDR3 is 15 residues long. V lost 6 bases to trimming and J lost 7 bases; unmatched junction nucleotides: 8. CDR1 and CDR2 (germline): LNHDA, SQIVND (reference sequence). CDR3 amino acids: CASRPGTGGWQPQHF. CDR3 coding DNA: TGTGCCAGTAGGCCGGGGACAGGGGGTTGGCAGCCCCAGCATTTT.

This CDR3 reads CASSSRDREETQYF. DNA of the CDR3: TGTGCCAGCAGCTCCCGGGACCGGGAAGAGACCCAGTACTTC. The chain has TRBV7-8 and TRBJ2-5; D tentatively fits TRBD1 or TRBD2 (5 bases each). The V end lost 4 bases, the J end lost 3 bases, and 12 bases lay between the germline ends. The germline gives CDR1 SGHVS, CDR2 FQNEAQ. The CDR3 has 14 amino acids.

This sequence joins TRBV6-1 and TRBJ2-2, with 10 bases matching TRBD1. The trim removed 7 bases at V and 4 bases at J, leaving 3 bases unmatched. This CDR3 is built from 14 residues. Germline-derived CDR1 and CDR2 are MNHNS and SASEGT. The CDR3 reads CASKDRGVTGELFF. The CDR3 DNA reads TGTGCCAGCAAGGACAGGGGGGTCACCGGGGAGCTGTTTTTT.

The V call is TRBV30, the J call TRBJ1-1; no clear D. Germline CDR1 and CDR2: GTSNPN and SVGIG (reference sequence). The CDR3 contains 11 residues. The V gene lost 0 bases and the J gene lost 8 bases, with 7 bases spanning the gap. The CDR3 loop reads CAWSVMGEAFF. The CDR3 bases are TGTGCCTGGAGTGTAATGGGCGAAGCTTTCTTT.

J is TRBJ2-6 and V is TRBV15, with D unresolved. Germline CDR1 and CDR2: LNHNV and YYDKDF (reference sequence). The V gene lost 4 bases and the J gene lost 0 bases, with 4 bases spanning the gap. The CDR3 runs to 14 residues. CDR3 bases: TGTGCCACCAGCAAAGACTCTGGGGCCAACGTCCTGACTTTC. It translates to CATSKDSGANVLTF.

The V and J genes are TRBV18 and TRBJ2-7, with D possibly TRBD1 on 6 matching bases. The germline CDR1 and CDR2 sequences are KGHSH and LQKENI. V was clipped by 4 bases and J by 6 bases, with 16 bases between them. The CDR3 length is 14 residues. The CDR3 spells CASSHPGTPLEQYF. The CDR3 DNA sequence: TGTGCCAGCTCACACCCCGGGACACCCCTCGAGCAGTACTTC.

The chain joins TRBV4-1 to TRBJ1-5; D gene ambiguous. The CDR3 spans 13 residues. The ends were cut back, 0 bases at V and 5 bases at J, with 5 bases in the middle. Germline V lookup: CDR1 MGHRA, CDR2 YSYEKL. In nucleotides, the CDR3 is TGCGCCAGCAGCCAAGATATTCATCAGCCCCAGCATTTT. It specifies CASSQDIHQPQHF.

This sequence joins TRBV3-1 (or the pseudogene TRBV3-2) and TRBJ1-3; 7 nucleotides match TRBD1. Trimming cost V 8 bases and J 2 bases; bases outside gene matches: 3. The CDR3 is made up of 13 amino acids. The germline V gene encodes CDR1 LGHDT and CDR2 YNNKEL (reference sequence). The CDR3 here is CASAGGTGNTIYF. As DNA, the CDR3 is TGTGCCAGCGCAGGGGGTACTGGAAACACCATATATTTT.

The chain combines TRBV27 with TRBJ2-7; tentatively, D is TRBD1 (5 bases). Trimming took 3 bases from V and 0 from J, leaving 9 bases between them. The CDR3 loop spans 14 amino acids. CDR1 and CDR2 from the germline V gene are MNHEY and SMNVEV (reference sequence). Here the CDR3 DNA reads TGTGCCAGCAGTTTCCGACAGTCCTCCTACGAGCAGTACTTC. Translating it yields CASSFRQSSYEQYF.

V is TRBV11-2 and J is TRBJ2-1, with D possibly being TRBD1 or TRBD2 (6 bases each). V shed 3 bases and J shed 4 bases, with 13 bases lying between them. CDR3 length: 15 residues. Germline V gives CDR1 SGHAT, CDR2 FQNNGV. As DNA, the CDR3 is TGTGCCAGCAGCTTCTTAGGGGGGACTTACAATGAGCAGTTCTTC. Its protein product is CASSFLGGTYNEQFF.

The chain carries TRBV28 and TRBJ1-5; D is unresolved. Germline V gene data show CDR1 as MDHEN and CDR2 as SYDVKM. V lost 7 bases and J 2 bases, leaving 12 bases between the germline ends. The CDR3 covers 14 residues. CDR3 bases: TGTGCCAGCACCCCAGGCGGGGGCAATCAGCCCCAGCATTTT. Its translation: CASTPGGGNQPQHF.

J is TRBJ1-1 and V is TRBV5-5, with D perhaps matching TRBD1 (6 bases). This CDR3 comprises 16 residues. CDR1 is SGHKS, CDR2 YYEKEE, per germline (reference sequence). V lost 2 bases, J lost 0 bases, and 14 bases lay in between. The CDR3: CASSFVQGTLNTEAFF. The CDR3, as DNA: TGTGCCAGCAGCTTCGTACAGGGTACCCTGAACACTGAAGCTTTCTTT. The whole variable domain, filled in from reference TRBV5-5 and TRBJ1-1, reads DAGVTQSPTHLIKTRGQQVTLRCSPISGHKSVSWYQQVLGQGPQFIFQYYEKEERGRGNFPDRFSARQFPNYSSELNVNALLLGDSALYLCASSFVQGTLNTEAFFGQGTRLTVV.

This chain links TRBV6-6 with TRBJ1-3; tentatively, D is TRBD1 (5 bases). Germline-derived CDR1 and CDR2 are MNHNY and SVGAGI (reference sequence). CDR3 size: 16 residues. V was cut by 5 bases and J by 0 bases, with 14 bases left in between. CDR3 bases: TGTGCCAGCAGTCCCCTCAGGGAGAGCTCTGGAAACACCATATATTTT. Translated, it gives CASSPLRESSGNTIYF.